This T cell receptor beta chain was captured by sequencing in a study of blood T cell repertoires in COVID-19. The germline CDR1 and CDR2 sequences are SEHNR and FQNEAQ (reference sequence). Trimming removed 2 bases from V and 8 bases from J; junction bases left unmatched: 18. The CDR3 length is 18 residues. Assay used: immunoSEQ multiplex PCR; TCRdb lists only in-frame clones, some missing. The table records about 110,000 clones, under 85% of them present only once. This clone showed up just once. This TCR was recovered from a woman between 65 and 79 years old with acute or convalescent COVID-19. J is TRBJ2-1 and V is TRBV7-9, with 7 nucleotides matching TRBD1. Sequences were obtained from peripheral blood. The CDR3 reads CASSLTRDSAKRWDEQFF. The CDR3 DNA sequence: TGTGCCAGCAGCTTAACCCGGGACAGCGCAAAGAGGTGGGATGAGCAGTTCTTC.